The clone carrying this T cell receptor (beta chain) came up a few times. The CDR3 is 15 residues long. Trimming took 3 bases from V and 4 from J, leaving 14 bases between them. Per germline, CDR1 LGHDT and CDR2 YNNKEL (reference sequence). The data belong to a study of blood T cell repertoires in COVID-19. The assay was immunoSEQ multiplex PCR, and TCRdb's table has in-frame clones only and misses some. The sample records fewer than 150,000 clones, about 90% being singletons. This chain uses TRBV3-1 (or the pseudogene TRBV3-2) with TRBJ2-3; D perhaps matches TRBD2 (5 bases). Input material: peripheral blood. The source of this sequence is a woman between 45 and 60 years old with active or convalescent COVID-19. The CDR3 spells CASSHHELGSDTQYF. Written as DNA, the CDR3 is TGTGCCAGCAGCCATCACGAACTAGGTTCAGATACGCAGTATTTT.